One and the same sample provided the 29 T cell receptor beta chains below, sequenced in a study of blood T cell repertoires in COVID-19. Libraries were prepared by immunoSEQ multiplex PCR; TCRdb keeps only in-frame clonotypes and omits some of them. Among more than 15,000 clones listed, about 89% were seen once. The sequenced sample consisted of peripheral blood. Every receptor here comes from a human donor in a cohort sampled during active COVID-19.

This chain joins TRBV29-1 and TRBJ2-3; 12 bases fit TRBD2. CDR1 is SQVTM and CDR2 is ANQGSEA in the germline V gene. V was pared by 5 bases and J by 2 bases, with 11 bases of the junction left unmatched. This CDR3 is 17 amino acids long. The CDR3 DNA sequence: TGCAGCGTTAACGGACTAGCGGGGAGCAGGTACACAGATACGCAGTATTTT. Amino acids: CSVNGLAGSRYTDTQYF.

In this sample, this clone turned up a few times. The chain employs TRBV7-9 and TRBJ1-2; tentative D call: TRBD1 (5 bases). The germline V and J ends were trimmed by 3 bases and 1 base, with 9 bases remaining between them. CDR3 size: 14 residues. Germline V gene data show CDR1 as SEHNR and CDR2 as FQNEAQ (reference sequence). The CDR3 protein is CASSFETVNYGYTF. As DNA, the CDR3 is TGTGCCAGCAGCTTCGAGACAGTTAACTATGGCTACACCTTC.

This chain links TRBV4-3 with TRBJ2-3, with D possibly being TRBD1 (5 bases). CDR3 length: 16 amino acids. The germline V and J ends were trimmed by 1 base and 4 bases, with 15 bases remaining between them. Germline CDR1 reads LGHNA; CDR2 reads YSLEER. The CDR3 protein is CASSQALWQGADTQYF. The CDR3 region has the DNA TGCGCCAGCAGCCAAGCTCTCTGGCAGGGTGCAGATACGCAGTATTTT.

This clone appeared a few times. V and J are TRBV28 and TRBJ1-2, with a weak D call TRBD1 (5 bases). Trimming shortened V by 3 bases and J by 4 bases, and 12 bases separated the two germline ends. This CDR3 contains 14 residues. Germline CDR1 MDHEN, CDR2 SYDVKM. This chain's CDR3 is CASSFSGGGYGYTF. CDR3 nucleotides: TGTGCCAGCAGTTTCAGTGGGGGGGGCTATGGCTACACCTTC.

CDR3 nucleotide sequence: TGTGCGTGTGCGGTGAACGAAAAACTGTTTTTT. Amino acids: CACAVNEKLFF. The J gene is TRBJ1-4, the V gene TRBV6-6; the D is unclear. Germline values: CDR1 MNHNY, CDR2 SVGAGI (reference sequence). The CDR3 contains 11 residues.

The chain uses TRBV5-1 and TRBJ2-6, with D hard to call. Germline lookup yields CDR1 SGHRS and CDR2 YFSETQ. The CDR3 totals 15 residues. Trimming took off 4 bases at V and 0 bases at J, with 8 bases between the two ends. The CDR3 coding sequence is TGCGCCAGCAGCCCCCGGTTCTCTGGGGCCAACGTCCTGACTTTC. It translates to CASSPRFSGANVLTF. Full variable domain (remainder filled in from reference TRBV5-1 and TRBJ2-6): KAGVTQTPRYLIKTRGQQVTLSCSPISGHRSVSWYQQTPGQGLQFLFEYFSETQRNKGNFPGRFSGRQFSNSRSEMNVSTLELGDSALYLCASSPRFSGANVLTFGAGSRLTVL.

J is TRBJ2-1 and V is TRBV15, with D unresolved. Germline lookup yields CDR1 LNHNV and CDR2 YYDKDF (reference sequence). V lost 5 bases to trimming and J lost 0 bases, with 14 bases between them. The CDR3 runs 16 residues. In DNA, the CDR3 is TGTGCCACCAGCCAAAGAAAACACAGCTCCTACAATGAGCAGTTCTTC. It codes for CATSQRKHSSYNEQFF.

CDR3 in DNA: TGTGCCAGCAGTCCGGGACACGAAAAACTGTTTTTT. Translated, it gives CASSPGHEKLFF. The chain combines TRBV12-3 or TRBV12-4 with TRBJ1-4; tentative D call: TRBD1 (6 bases). Trimming took off 5 bases at V and 8 bases at J, with 9 bases between the two ends. This CDR3 is built from 12 residues.

The genes are TRBV11-3 and TRBJ2-1; 12 bases are shared with TRBD2. V lost 5 bases and J lost 7; bases outside the gene matches: 6. The CDR3 has 15 residues. The germline CDR1 and CDR2 sequences are SGHNT and YENEEA. The CDR3 DNA sequence: TGTGCCAGCAGCCCCATACTAGCGGGAGGTAATGAGCAGTTCTTC. It translates to CASSPILAGGNEQFF.

V usage is TRBV9 and J usage is TRBJ2-2; perhaps TRBD2 as D (7 bases). The V and J ends lost 4 bases and 5 bases respectively, with 18 bases between them. Per the germline V gene, CDR1 is SGDLS and CDR2 is YYNGEE. The CDR3 totals 16 residues. The CDR3 protein is CASSKQWGGQTGELFF. The CDR3 DNA is TGTGCCAGCAGCAAACAATGGGGGGGCCAAACCGGGGAGCTGTTTTTT.

This clone was detected once. The V gene is TRBV19, the J gene TRBJ1-5; D is uncertain. Germline V gives CDR1 LNHDA, CDR2 SQIVND (reference sequence). This CDR3 region has 14 residues. Between the trimmed V and J ends, which lost 3 bases and 1 base, there was a span of 7 bases. CDR3 amino acids: CASSISGSNQPQHF. DNA for the CDR3: TGTGCCAGTAGTATCTCCGGGAGCAATCAGCCCCAGCATTTT.

This clone showed up just once. The V gene is TRBV28, the J gene TRBJ1-2; D remains unclear. Trimming stripped 6 bases from V and 2 bases from J, with 16 bases between. Germline V gives CDR1 MDHEN, CDR2 SYDVKM. The CDR3 spans 15 residues. As DNA, the CDR3 is TGTGCCAGCAGCCCTTCGGCAGCGGTCAACTATGGCTACACCTTC. Translated: CASSPSAAVNYGYTF.

The chain links TRBV27 to TRBJ2-2; possibly TRBD2 for D (6 bases). The ends were cut back, 3 bases at V and 0 bases at J, with 11 bases in the middle. The CDR3 has 16 amino acids. Per germline, CDR1 MNHEY and CDR2 SMNVEV (reference sequence). CDR3 sequence (DNA): TGTGCCAGCAGTTTCAGGAGGGGCTCGAACACCGGGGAGCTGTTTTTT. It codes for CASSFRRGSNTGELFF.

The chain has TRBV5-4 and TRBJ1-1; D might be TRBD1 (5 bases). CDR3 length equals 15 residues. The V end lost 4 bases, the J end lost 5 bases, and 18 bases lay between the germline ends. In germline, CDR1 is SGHNT, CDR2 YYREEE (reference sequence). CDR3 loop: CASSPGNGGITEAFF. In DNA, the CDR3 is TGTGCCAGCAGCCCTGGTAACGGGGGTATTACTGAAGCTTTCTTT. Supplemented by reference TRBV5-4 and TRBJ1-1, the full variable domain reads ETGVTQSPTHLIKTRGQQVTLRCSSQSGHNTVSWYQQALGQGPQFIFQYYREEENGRGNFPPRFSGLQFPNYSSELNVNALELDDSALYLCASSPGNGGITEAFFGQGTRLTVV.

V and J are TRBV7-2 and TRBJ2-3; D not resolved. V was clipped by 0 bases and J by 6 bases, with 13 bases between them. CDR1 and CDR2 from the germline V gene are SGHTA and FQGNSA. The CDR3 is made up of 15 amino acids. The CDR3 protein is CASSLAPSYADTQYF. The CDR3 coding sequence is TGTGCCAGCAGCTTAGCGCCTAGTTATGCCGATACGCAGTATTTT.

The gene calls are TRBV5-1 and TRBJ2-3, with 8 bases aligning to TRBD2. The CDR3 consists of 15 residues. J lost 0 bases, V lost 3 bases, and 3 bases had no gene match. Looked up from germline, CDR1 is SGHRS and CDR2 is YFSETQ. CDR3 DNA: TGCGCCAGCAGCTCGGGGGGGCCAAGCACAGATACGCAGTATTTT. Translation gives CASSSGGPSTDTQYF.

The V and J genes are TRBV14 and TRBJ1-3; D unresolved. The CDR3 is 16 residues long. Germline V gene data show CDR1 as SGHDN and CDR2 as FVKESK. Trimming cost V 2 bases and J 0 bases, with 11 bases left between them. The CDR3 sequence is CASSQRSGPSGNTIYF. Here the CDR3 DNA reads TGTGCCAGCAGCCAACGGTCAGGTCCCTCTGGAAACACCATATATTTT.

The count of this clone is one. Written as DNA, the CDR3 is TGTGCCAGCAGCCCACAGACAGGGATGATTAATTCACCCCTCCACTTT. Translation gives CASSPQTGMINSPLHF. The chain is built from TRBV7-2 and TRBJ1-6; 7 bases map to TRBD1. Germline CDR1 is SGHTA and CDR2 is FQGNSA. J was trimmed by 6 bases and V by 5 bases; bases with no gene match: 10. The CDR3 runs to 16 residues.

This CDR3 reads CASSLEGTNRIGNTIYF. CDR3 DNA: TGTGCCAGCAGCTTAGAAGGGACAAATAGAATAGGAAACACCATATATTTT. The genes are TRBV7-8 and TRBJ1-3; tentative D call: TRBD1 (6 bases). The CDR3 length is 17 residues. V was shortened by 1 base and J by 4 bases, with 17 bases between the two germline ends. CDR1 and CDR2 (germline): SGHVS, FQNEAQ.

This chain joins TRBV9 and TRBJ2-3; TRBD2 agrees at 11 bases. The germline gives CDR1 SGDLS, CDR2 YYNGEE. V was clipped by 2 bases and J by 1 base; unmatched bases: 15. The CDR3 loop spans 20 amino acids. Here the CDR3 reads CASSVNREILAGGRTDTQYF. CDR3 nucleotides: TGTGCCAGCAGCGTCAACAGGGAAATCCTAGCGGGGGGCCGCACAGATACGCAGTATTTT.

This chain links TRBV28 with TRBJ2-3, with D tentatively TRBD2 (6 bases). V was shortened by 8 bases and J by 3 bases, with 15 bases between the two germline ends. Per the germline V gene, CDR1 is MDHEN and CDR2 is SYDVKM. The CDR3 sequence is 14 residues long. In DNA form, the CDR3 reads TGTGCCAGCGGTGTTAGCGGAGGTACAGATACGCAGTATTTT. As protein: CASGVSGGTDTQYF.

The CDR3, as DNA: TGTGCCAGTAGTGCGGGACAGACGAACACTGAAGCTTTCTTT. This translates into CASSAGQTNTEAFF. The V gene is TRBV19, the J gene TRBJ1-1; TRBD1 matches 7 bases. The CDR3 has 14 residues. With 5 bases clipped from V and 1 base from J, the junction kept 4 bases outside the gene matches. The V gene's germline CDR1 is LNHDA and CDR2 SQIVND (reference sequence).

The chain couples TRBV7-2 to TRBJ2-1; 12 positions agree with TRBD2. J was trimmed by 2 bases and V by 5 bases; bases with no gene match: 7. Germline V gene data show CDR1 as SGHTA and CDR2 as FQGNSA. The length of the CDR3 is 17 residues. The CDR3 region has the DNA TGTGCCAGCAGCCCCGGGACTAGCGGGTCCACCTACAATGAGCAGTTCTTC. This translates into CASSPGTSGSTYNEQFF. The full variable domain, in which reference TRBV7-2 and TRBJ2-1 provide the parts outside the CDR3, is GAGVSQSPSNKVTEKGKDVELRCDPISGHTALYWYRQSLGQGLEFLIYFQGNSAPDKSGLPSDRFSAERTGGSVSTLTIQRTQQEDSAVYLCASSPGTSGSTYNEQFFGPGTRLTVL.

The rearrangement joins TRBV27 to TRBJ2-3; D might be TRBD2 (5 bases). Germline loops: CDR1 MNHEY, CDR2 SMNVEV (reference sequence). The CDR3 contains 15 residues. The V and J ends lost 2 bases and 1 base respectively, with 10 bases between them. This CDR3 is CASSLAGLRTDTQYF. The DNA for the CDR3 is TGTGCCAGCAGTTTAGCGGGTCTACGCACAGATACGCAGTATTTT.

The V gene is TRBV19, the J gene TRBJ1-2; 8 bases fit TRBD1. This CDR3 is 13 amino acids long. With 10 bases clipped from V and 4 bases from J, the junction kept 8 bases outside the gene matches. Germline CDR1 LNHDA, CDR2 SQIVND (reference sequence). This chain's CDR3 is CATYLQGGYGYTF. The CDR3 nucleotides read TGTGCCACCTATCTACAGGGGGGCTATGGCTACACCTTC.

The chain carries TRBV19 and TRBJ1-5; 9 bases line up with TRBD1. The CDR3 sequence is 22 residues long. Trimming at V came to 8 bases and at J to 0 bases, leaving 26 bases not matched to a gene. CDR1 and CDR2 (germline): LNHDA, SQIVND (reference sequence). The CDR3 spells CASRKPVKLTGQGSLSNQPQHF. The CDR3 DNA reads TGTGCCAGTCGCAAGCCAGTAAAATTGACGGGACAGGGTTCCCTTAGCAATCAGCCCCAGCATTTT.

The V call is TRBV5-1, the J call TRBJ1-4, with 10 nucleotides matching TRBD1. V dropped 4 bases and J dropped 5; count of bases not matched to a gene: 2. Germline values: CDR1 SGHRS, CDR2 YFSETQ. The CDR3 has 14 amino acids. Written as DNA, the CDR3 is TGCGCCAGCAGCGGGACAGGGGAGAATGAAAAACTGTTTTTT. This gives the protein CASSGTGENEKLFF.

This chain uses TRBV15 with TRBJ2-1, with 11 nucleotides matching TRBD1. The CDR3 length is 17 residues. Germline V CDR1 and CDR2: LNHNV, YYDKDF (reference sequence). With V trimmed by 2 bases and J by 1 base, 4 bases remained unmatched. The CDR3 protein is CATSRSGTGGSYNEQFF. In DNA form, the CDR3 reads TGTGCCACCAGCAGAAGCGGGACAGGGGGGTCCTACAATGAGCAGTTCTTC.

The chain is built from TRBV21-1 and TRBJ2-7; the table's D call of TRBD1 was not tested on the DNA. TRBV21-1 corresponds to a pseudogene. This CDR3 spans 11 amino acids. The CDR3 spells CASSSRQVPYV. CDR3 nucleotides: TGTGCCAGCAGCAGCCGACAGGTTCCGTACGTC.